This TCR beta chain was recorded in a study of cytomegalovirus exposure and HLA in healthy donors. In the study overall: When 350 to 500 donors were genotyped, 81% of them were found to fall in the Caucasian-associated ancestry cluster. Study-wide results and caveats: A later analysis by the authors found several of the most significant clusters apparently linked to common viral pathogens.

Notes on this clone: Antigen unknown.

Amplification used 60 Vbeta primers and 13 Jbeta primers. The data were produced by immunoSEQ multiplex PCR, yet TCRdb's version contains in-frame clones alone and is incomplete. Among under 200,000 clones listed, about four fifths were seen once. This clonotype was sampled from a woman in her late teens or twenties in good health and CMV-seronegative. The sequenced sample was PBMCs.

The chain's CDR3 is CASRGPGQSNEKLFF. CDR3 DNA sequence: TGTGCCAGCCGGGGGCCGGGACAGTCTAATGAAAAACTGTTTTTT. The rearrangement joins TRBV28 to TRBJ1-4; 7 bases align to TRBD1. Trimming cost V 8 bases and J 3 bases; bases outside gene matches: 9. CDR3 length: 15 residues. Germline values: CDR1 MDHEN, CDR2 SYDVKM.